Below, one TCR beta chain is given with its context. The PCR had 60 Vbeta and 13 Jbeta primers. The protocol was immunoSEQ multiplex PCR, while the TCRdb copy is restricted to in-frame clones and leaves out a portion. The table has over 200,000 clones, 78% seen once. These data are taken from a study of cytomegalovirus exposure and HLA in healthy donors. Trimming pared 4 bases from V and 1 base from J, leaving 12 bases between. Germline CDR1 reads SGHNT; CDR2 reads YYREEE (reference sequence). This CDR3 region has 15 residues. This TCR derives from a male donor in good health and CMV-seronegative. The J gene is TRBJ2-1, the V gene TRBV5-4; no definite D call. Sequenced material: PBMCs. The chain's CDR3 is CASSPGGGSYNEQFF. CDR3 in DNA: TGTGCCAGCAGCCCTGGCGGCGGTTCCTACAATGAGCAGTTCTTC.